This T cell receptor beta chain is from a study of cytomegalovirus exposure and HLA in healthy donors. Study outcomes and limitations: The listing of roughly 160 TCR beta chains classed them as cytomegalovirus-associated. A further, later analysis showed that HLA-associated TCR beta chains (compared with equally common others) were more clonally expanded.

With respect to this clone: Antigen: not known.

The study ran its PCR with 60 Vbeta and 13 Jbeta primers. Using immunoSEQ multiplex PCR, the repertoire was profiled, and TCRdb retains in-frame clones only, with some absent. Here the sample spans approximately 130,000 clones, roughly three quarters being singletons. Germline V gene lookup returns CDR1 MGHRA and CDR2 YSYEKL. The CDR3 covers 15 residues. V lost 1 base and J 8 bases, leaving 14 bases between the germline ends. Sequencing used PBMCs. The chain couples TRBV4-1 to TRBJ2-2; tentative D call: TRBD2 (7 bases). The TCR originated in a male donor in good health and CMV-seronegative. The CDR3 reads CASSQGLGGQGELFF. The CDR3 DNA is TGCGCCAGCAGCCAAGGTCTGGGGGGGCAGGGGGAGCTGTTTTTT.